Following are 20 T cell receptor beta chains from one sample sequenced in a study of CD8 T cells in ankylosing spondylitis. TCRdb re-derived calls from the 5' RACE reads in MiXCR, one entry per CDR3 protein. The table has 200,000 to 300,000 distinct CDR3 sequences, 10% to 13% seen once. Sequences were obtained from blood, either unsorted or a sorted T cell fraction (not recorded which). The source is a male donor with ankylosing spondylitis or in good health (not recorded which).

The chain is built from TRBV20-1 and TRBJ1-5; TRBD1 agrees at 8 bases. V dropped 0 bases and J dropped 8; count of bases not matched to a gene: 15. Looked up from germline, CDR1 is DFQATT and CDR2 is SNEGSKA (reference sequence). This CDR3 contains 17 residues. The CDR3 protein is CSARDEKSAGGREPQHF. The CDR3 DNA follows: TGCAGTGCTAGAGATGAAAAGTCGGCAGGGGGCCGGGAGCCCCAGCATTTT.

This clonotype was observed at least ten times. The J gene is TRBJ2-7, the V gene TRBV30; perhaps TRBD1 as D (6 bases). V lost 2 bases to trimming and J lost 4 bases, with 18 bases between them. Germline V gives CDR1 GTSNPN, CDR2 SVGIG (reference sequence). The CDR3 contains 15 residues. In DNA form, the CDR3 reads TGTGCCTGGAGTCCTGGGGGCAGTGAGAGTTACGAGCAGTACTTC. It translates to CAWSPGGSESYEQYF.

The chain joins TRBV4-1 to TRBJ2-7, with D possibly matching TRBD1 (5 bases). Trimming removed 3 bases at V and 3 bases at J, with 6 bases between. The CDR3 consists of 12 residues. The germline CDR1 and CDR2 sequences are MGHRA and YSYEKL. CDR3 in DNA: TGCGCCAGCAGCCATAGGGGCTACGAGCAGTACTTC. Protein sequence: CASSHRGYEQYF.

This clonotype was recorded at least ten times. The chain is built from TRBV7-9 and TRBJ2-5; 7 bases agree with TRBD2. The germline V gene has CDR1 SEHNR and CDR2 FQNEAQ (reference sequence). The CDR3 loop spans 13 amino acids. Trimming took 5 bases from V and 7 from J; bases not matched to a gene: 7. CDR3 DNA: TGTGCCAGCAGCCCACCGGGGGAGGGGACCCAGTACTTC. This codes for CASSPPGEGTQYF.

Many counts were recorded for this clonotype. This rearrangement joins TRBV12-3 or TRBV12-4 to TRBJ2-5; D gene uncertain. This CDR3 region has 13 residues. Trimming took off 5 bases at V and 4 bases at J, with 11 bases between the two ends. The CDR3 loop is CASSPLNRETQYF. CDR3 coding DNA: TGTGCCAGCAGTCCCCTCAATCGAGAGACCCAGTACTTC.

This clonotype was seen repeatedly, ten times or more. The V call is TRBV11-1, the J call TRBJ1-1; D is ambiguous. Germline CDR1 is SGHAT and CDR2 is FQDESV (reference sequence). Trimming cost V 5 bases and J 4 bases, with 14 bases left between them. CDR3 length: 14 residues. The chain's CDR3 is CASSPGGEVTEAFF. In nucleotides, the CDR3 is TGTGCCAGCAGCCCGGGCGGGGAGGTCACTGAAGCTTTCTTT.

Many counts were recorded for this clonotype. This CDR3 is CASSRGQSNTGELFF. The CDR3 DNA reads TGTGCCAGCTCACGAGGACAATCGAACACCGGGGAGCTGTTTTTT. This sequence joins TRBV18 and TRBJ2-2, with D possibly being TRBD1 (5 bases). The length of the CDR3 is 15 residues. The germline V gene has CDR1 KGHSH and CDR2 LQKENI. The V gene lost 4 bases and the J gene lost 0 bases, with 9 bases spanning the gap. Based on the CDR3 plus reference TRBV18 and TRBJ2-2, the full variable domain is NAGVMQNPRHLVRRRGQEARLRCSPMKGHSHVYWYRQLPEEGLKFMVYLQKENIIDESGMPKERFSAEFPKEGPSILRIQQVVRGDSAAYFCASSRGQSNTGELFFGEGSRLTVL.

This clonotype occurred many times. The J gene is TRBJ2-3, the V gene TRBV20-1; 10 bases line up with TRBD2. V shed 5 bases, J shed 5 bases, and the junction held 10 bases outside the gene matches. Per germline, CDR1 DFQATT and CDR2 SNEGSKA (reference sequence). This CDR3 spans 15 amino acids. The CDR3 loop reads CSAFNSGRRGDTQYF. For the CDR3, the DNA is TGCAGTGCTTTTAATAGCGGGAGGAGGGGAGATACGCAGTATTTT.

J is TRBJ2-6 and V is TRBV5-5; D unresolved. Germline V gene lookup returns CDR1 SGHKS and CDR2 YYEKEE (reference sequence). The germline V and J ends were trimmed by 4 bases and 1 base, with 9 bases remaining between them. The CDR3 loop spans 15 amino acids. The CDR3: CASSPSQSGANVLTF. The CDR3 nucleotides read TGTGCCAGCAGCCCATCGCAATCTGGGGCCAACGTCCTGACTTTC. Full variable domain (rest looked up from reference TRBV5-5 and TRBJ2-6): DAGVTQSPTHLIKTRGQQVTLRCSPISGHKSVSWYQQVLGQGPQFIFQYYEKEERGRGNFPDRFSARQFPNYSSELNVNALLLGDSALYLCASSPSQSGANVLTFGAGSRLTVL.

Worth noting for this clonotype: It may be a read error: a sequence one base away is much more abundant. The limits of the CDR3 on the DNA are not certain, so only TCRdb's listed CDR3 is given. The gene calls are TRBV20-1 and TRBJ1-2; TRBD1, the D gene given by the table, was not confirmed from the DNA. Germline values: CDR1 DFQATT, CDR2 SNEGSKA (reference sequence). The CDR3 adds up to 14 amino acids, both ends counted. CDR3 protein: CSAGEEDRGYGCTF.

This clonotype has more than one count but fewer than ten. V usage is TRBV7-9 and J usage is TRBJ1-2, with D uncertain. Germline lookup yields CDR1 SEHNR and CDR2 FQNEAQ (reference sequence). The CDR3 totals 15 residues. V lost 3 bases and J lost 8, with 19 bases in between. As DNA, the CDR3 is TGTGCCAGCAGCTTTTTGACAAATGCTTCTCGAGGCTACACCTTC. Translating gives CASSFLTNASRGYTF.

The J gene is TRBJ2-1, the V gene TRBV7-2, with 8 bases lining up with TRBD2. The CDR3 runs 16 residues. With 5 bases clipped from V and 3 bases from J, the junction kept 9 bases outside the gene matches. CDR1 and CDR2 (germline): SGHTA, FQGNSA. The CDR3 loop reads CASSRREGAGYNEQFF. Written as DNA, the CDR3 is TGTGCCAGCAGCCGTCGGGAGGGCGCCGGCTACAATGAGCAGTTCTTC.

This clonotype has a handful of counts. The rearrangement uses TRBV6-2 or TRBV6-3 and TRBJ2-5, with no clear D. Trimming took off 8 bases at V and 5 bases at J, with 12 bases between the two ends. Germline CDR1 MNHEY, CDR2 SVGEGT. The CDR3 totals 12 residues. The CDR3, as DNA: TGTGCCAGCGGACCACATGGGGAGACCCAGTACTTC. Translating it yields CASGPHGETQYF.

This clonotype was counted many times. The chain recombines TRBV10-3 with TRBJ2-7; no reliable D call. The germline V gene has CDR1 ENHRY and CDR2 SYGVKD. The CDR3 runs to 13 residues. Deletions cut 3 bases from V and 3 bases from J, with 9 bases between. CDR3 protein: CAISDRINYEQYF. DNA for the CDR3: TGTGCCATCAGTGACAGGATAAACTACGAGCAGTACTTC.

At least ten counts were recorded for this clonotype. The chain combines TRBV12-3 or TRBV12-4 with TRBJ2-1, with 9 positions matching TRBD2. V dropped 6 bases and J dropped 0; count of bases not matched to a gene: 3. The CDR3 runs 15 residues. CDR3 loop: CASRPGLASYNEQFF. Written as DNA, the CDR3 is TGTGCCAGCAGGCCGGGACTAGCCTCCTACAATGAGCAGTTCTTC.

This clonotype appeared many times. This sequence joins TRBV12-3 or TRBV12-4 and TRBJ2-7; TRBD2 aligns across 8 bases. Germline trimming cut 5 bases from V and 7 bases from J; bases unmatched to any gene: 13. This CDR3 contains 15 residues. CDR3 nucleotides: TGTGCCAGCAGTCCCACGGGGGGGCGGCTGGTTGAGCAGTACTTC. It codes for CASSPTGGRLVEQYF.

This clonotype was detected ten times or more. V gene TRBV7-2 combines with J gene TRBJ1-4; D not certain. The ends were cut back, 5 bases at V and 3 bases at J, with 10 bases in the middle. CDR1 and CDR2 (germline): SGHTA, FQGNSA. This CDR3 is 14 amino acids long. The CDR3 DNA is TGTGCCAGCAGCCTCCAGGAATCTAATGAAAAACTGTTTTTT. The encoded protein is CASSLQESNEKLFF.

This clonotype was picked up many times. This chain connects TRBV5-1 to TRBJ2-1, with 10 bases lining up with TRBD2. The germline V gene has CDR1 SGHRS and CDR2 YFSETQ. The CDR3 extends over 15 amino acids. V shed 0 bases and J 7 bases; nucleotides not matched to a gene: 4. For the CDR3, the DNA is TGCGCCAGCAGCTTGGAGGGACTAGCGCTTAATGAGCAGTTCTTC. Translation gives CASSLEGLALNEQFF.

This clonotype was picked up many times. V is TRBV5-1 and J is TRBJ2-7; the D is unclear. Between the trimmed V and J ends, which lost 2 bases and 3 bases, there was a span of 12 bases. The CDR3 sequence is 14 residues long. Germline lookup yields CDR1 SGHRS and CDR2 YFSETQ. CDR3 amino acids: CASSFWKRNYEQYF. The CDR3 bases are TGCGCCAGCAGCTTCTGGAAACGGAACTACGAGCAGTACTTC.

This clonotype was recorded at least ten times. This chain connects TRBV21-1 to TRBJ2-2; TRBD2 is the table's D call, not checked against the DNA. TRBV21-1 is described as a pseudogene. The CDR3 has 18 amino acids. The CDR3 region has the DNA TGTGCCAGCAGCAAGAGGGAGGGAGGCCCCGGGCGTTACGGGGAGCTGTTTTTT. Translation gives CASSKREGGPGRYGELFF.